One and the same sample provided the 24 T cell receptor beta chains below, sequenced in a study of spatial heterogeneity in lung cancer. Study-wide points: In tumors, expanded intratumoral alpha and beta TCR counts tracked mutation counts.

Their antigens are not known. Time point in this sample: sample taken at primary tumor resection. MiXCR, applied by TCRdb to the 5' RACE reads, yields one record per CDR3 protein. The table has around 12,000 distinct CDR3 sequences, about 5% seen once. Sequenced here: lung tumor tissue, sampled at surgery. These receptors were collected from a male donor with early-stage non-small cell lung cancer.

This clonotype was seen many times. The CDR3: CASTPAGGTTGELFF. CDR3 bases: TGTGCCAGTACGCCAGCGGGAGGGACCACCGGGGAGCTGTTTTTT. The J gene is TRBJ2-2, the V gene TRBV19, with TRBD2 matching 10 bases. Germline V gives CDR1 LNHDA, CDR2 SQIVND (reference sequence). The CDR3 extends over 15 amino acids. Trimming removed 7 bases from V and 4 bases from J; junction bases left unmatched: 6.

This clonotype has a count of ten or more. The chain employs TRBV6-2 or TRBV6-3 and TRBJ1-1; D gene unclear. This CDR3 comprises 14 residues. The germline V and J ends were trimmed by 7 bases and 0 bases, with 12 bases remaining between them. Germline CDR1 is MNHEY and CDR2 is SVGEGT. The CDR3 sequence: CASTLSGLNTEAFF. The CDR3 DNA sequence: TGTGCCAGCACCCTATCTGGCTTGAACACTGAAGCTTTCTTT.

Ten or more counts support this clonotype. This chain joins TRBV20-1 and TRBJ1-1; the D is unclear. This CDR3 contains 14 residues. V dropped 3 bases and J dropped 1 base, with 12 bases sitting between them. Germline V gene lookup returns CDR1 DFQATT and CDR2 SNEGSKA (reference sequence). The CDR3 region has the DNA TGCAGTGCTAGTCGGAGGGAGGGGAACACTGAAGCTTTCTTT. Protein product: CSASRREGNTEAFF.

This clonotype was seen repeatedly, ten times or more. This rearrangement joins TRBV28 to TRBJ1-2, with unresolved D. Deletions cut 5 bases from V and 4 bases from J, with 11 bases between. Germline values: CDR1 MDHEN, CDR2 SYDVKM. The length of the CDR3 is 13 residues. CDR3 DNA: TGTGCCAGCAGTCCCCCGGCAGCCTATGGCTACACCTTC. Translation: CASSPPAAYGYTF.

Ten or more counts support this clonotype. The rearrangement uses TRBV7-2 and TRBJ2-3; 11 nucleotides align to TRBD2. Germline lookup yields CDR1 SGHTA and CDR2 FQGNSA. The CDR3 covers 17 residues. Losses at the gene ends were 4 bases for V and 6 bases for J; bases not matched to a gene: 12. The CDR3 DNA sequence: TGTGCCAGCAGCTGGGCCGTAGCGGGAGGGCCGGAGGATACGCAGTATTTT. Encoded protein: CASSWAVAGGPEDTQYF.

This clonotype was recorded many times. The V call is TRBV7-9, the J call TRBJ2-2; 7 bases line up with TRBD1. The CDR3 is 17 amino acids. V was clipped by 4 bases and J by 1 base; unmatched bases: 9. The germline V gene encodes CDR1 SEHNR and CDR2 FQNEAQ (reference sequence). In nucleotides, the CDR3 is TGTGCCAGCAGCTGGCAGTCGGGGACAGTGAACACCGGGGAGCTGTTTTTT. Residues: CASSWQSGTVNTGELFF.

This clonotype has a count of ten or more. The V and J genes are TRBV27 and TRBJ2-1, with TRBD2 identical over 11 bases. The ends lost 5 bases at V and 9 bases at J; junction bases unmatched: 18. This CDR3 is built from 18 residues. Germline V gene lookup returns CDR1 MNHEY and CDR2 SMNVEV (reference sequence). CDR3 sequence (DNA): TGTGCCAGCAGTGCCCTTAGTTTAGCGGGGGGGATTCGTGGTGAGCAGTTCTTC. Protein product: CASSALSLAGGIRGEQFF.

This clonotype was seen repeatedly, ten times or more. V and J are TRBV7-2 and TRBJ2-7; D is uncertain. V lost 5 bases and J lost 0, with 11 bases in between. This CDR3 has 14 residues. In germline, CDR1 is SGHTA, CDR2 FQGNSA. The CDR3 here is CASSETRSSYEQYF. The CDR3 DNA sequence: TGTGCCAGCAGCGAGACAAGATCCTCCTACGAGCAGTACTTC.

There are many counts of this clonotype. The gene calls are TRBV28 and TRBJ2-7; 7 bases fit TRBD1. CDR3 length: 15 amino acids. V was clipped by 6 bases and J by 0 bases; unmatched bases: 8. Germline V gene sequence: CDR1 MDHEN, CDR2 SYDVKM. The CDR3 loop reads CASSEQGTPSYEQYV. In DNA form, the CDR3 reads TGTGCCAGCAGCGAACAGGGGACCCCCTCCTACGAGCAGTACGTC.

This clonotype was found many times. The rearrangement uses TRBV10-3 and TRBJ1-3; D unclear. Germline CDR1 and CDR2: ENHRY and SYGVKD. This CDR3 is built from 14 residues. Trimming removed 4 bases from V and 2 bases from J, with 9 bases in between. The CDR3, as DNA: TGTGCCATCAGTGGGGAAATTGCTGGAAACACCATATATTTT. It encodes CAISGEIAGNTIYF.

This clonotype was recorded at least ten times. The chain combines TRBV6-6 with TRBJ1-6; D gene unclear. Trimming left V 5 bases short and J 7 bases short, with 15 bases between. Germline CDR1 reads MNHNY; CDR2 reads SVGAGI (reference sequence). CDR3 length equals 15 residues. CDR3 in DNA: TGTGCCAGCAGTCCCTTTTGGGTATCCAATTCACCCCTCCACTTT. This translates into CASSPFWVSNSPLHF.

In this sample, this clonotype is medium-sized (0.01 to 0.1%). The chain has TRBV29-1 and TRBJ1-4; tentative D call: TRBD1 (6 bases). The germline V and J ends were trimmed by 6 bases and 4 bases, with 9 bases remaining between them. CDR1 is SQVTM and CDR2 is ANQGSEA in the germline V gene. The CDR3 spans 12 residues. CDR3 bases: TGCAGCGTAGAGGACAGTAATGAAAAACTGTTTTTT. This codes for CSVEDSNEKLFF.

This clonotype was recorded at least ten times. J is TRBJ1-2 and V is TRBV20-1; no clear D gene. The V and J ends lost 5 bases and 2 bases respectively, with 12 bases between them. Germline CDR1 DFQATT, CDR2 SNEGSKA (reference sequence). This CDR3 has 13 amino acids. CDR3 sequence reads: CSAGSGPNYGYTF. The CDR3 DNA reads TGCAGTGCTGGGTCGGGTCCAAACTATGGCTACACCTTC.

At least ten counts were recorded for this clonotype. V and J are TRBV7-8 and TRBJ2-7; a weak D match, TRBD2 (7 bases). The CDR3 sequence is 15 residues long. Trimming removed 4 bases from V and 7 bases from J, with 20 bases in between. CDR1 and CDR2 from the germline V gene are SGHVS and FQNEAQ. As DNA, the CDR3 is TGTGCCAGCAGCTCCGGCGGGGGCCAAGCCTGGGAGCAGTACTTC. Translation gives CASSSGGGQAWEQYF.

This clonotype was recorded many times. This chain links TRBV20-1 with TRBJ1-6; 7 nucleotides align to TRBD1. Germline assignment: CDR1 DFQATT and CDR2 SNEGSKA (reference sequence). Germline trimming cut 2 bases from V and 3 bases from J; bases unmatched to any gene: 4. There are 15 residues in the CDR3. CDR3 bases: TGCAGTGCTAGACAGGGGGAAGGCTATAATTCACCCCTCCACTTT. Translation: CSARQGEGYNSPLHF.

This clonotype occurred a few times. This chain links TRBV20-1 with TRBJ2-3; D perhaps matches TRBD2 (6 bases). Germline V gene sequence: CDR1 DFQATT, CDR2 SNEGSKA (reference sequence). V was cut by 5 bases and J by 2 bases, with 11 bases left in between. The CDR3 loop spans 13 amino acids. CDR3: CSAPRGTTDTQYF. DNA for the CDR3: TGCAGTGCTCCGCGGGGAACCACAGATACGCAGTATTTT.

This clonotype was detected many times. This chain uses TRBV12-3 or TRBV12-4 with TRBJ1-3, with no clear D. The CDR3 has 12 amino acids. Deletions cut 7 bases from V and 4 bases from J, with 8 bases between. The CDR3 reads CASMGLGNTIYF. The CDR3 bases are TGTGCCAGCATGGGGTTGGGAAACACCATATATTTT.

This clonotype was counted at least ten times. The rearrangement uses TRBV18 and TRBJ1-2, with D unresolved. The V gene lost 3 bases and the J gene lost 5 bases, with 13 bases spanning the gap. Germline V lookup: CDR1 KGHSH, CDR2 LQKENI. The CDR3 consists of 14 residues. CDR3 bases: TGTGCCAGCTCACCTCTTCGGGGAGATTATGGCTACACCTTC. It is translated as CASSPLRGDYGYTF.

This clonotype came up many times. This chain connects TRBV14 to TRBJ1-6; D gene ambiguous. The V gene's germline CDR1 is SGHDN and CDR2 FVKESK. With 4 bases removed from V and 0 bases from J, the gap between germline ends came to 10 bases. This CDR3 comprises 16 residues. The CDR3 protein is CASSRLGSSYNSPLHF. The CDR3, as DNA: TGTGCCAGCAGCCGCTTGGGGAGCTCCTATAATTCACCCCTCCACTTT.

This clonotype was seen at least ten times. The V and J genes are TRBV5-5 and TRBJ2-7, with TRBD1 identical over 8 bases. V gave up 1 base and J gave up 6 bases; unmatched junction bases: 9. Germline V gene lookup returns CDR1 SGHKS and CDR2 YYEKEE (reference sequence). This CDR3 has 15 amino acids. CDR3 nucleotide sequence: TGTGCCAGCAGCTTGATATCACAGGGGGGAGTCGAGCAGTACGTC. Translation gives CASSLISQGGVEQYV.

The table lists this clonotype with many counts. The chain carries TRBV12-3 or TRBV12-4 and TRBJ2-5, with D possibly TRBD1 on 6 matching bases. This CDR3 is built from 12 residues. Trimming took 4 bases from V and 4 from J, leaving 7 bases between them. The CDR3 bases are TGTGCCAGCAGTTGGGGGCGAGAGACCCAGTACTTC. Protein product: CASSWGRETQYF.

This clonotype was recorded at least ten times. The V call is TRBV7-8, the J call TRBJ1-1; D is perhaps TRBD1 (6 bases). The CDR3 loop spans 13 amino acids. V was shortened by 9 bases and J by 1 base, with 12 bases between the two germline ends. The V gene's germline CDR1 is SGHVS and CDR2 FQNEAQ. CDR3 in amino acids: CASQGGRNTEAFF. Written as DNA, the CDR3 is TGTGCCAGTCAAGGGGGAAGGAACACTGAAGCTTTCTTT.

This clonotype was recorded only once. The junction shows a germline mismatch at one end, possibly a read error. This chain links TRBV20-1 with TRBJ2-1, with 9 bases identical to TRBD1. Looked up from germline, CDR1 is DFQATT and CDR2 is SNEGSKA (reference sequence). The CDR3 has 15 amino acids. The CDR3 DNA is TGCAGTGCTAGAGATGGCGGACAGGGGATCAATGACCAGTTCTTC. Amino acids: CSARDGGQGINDQFF.

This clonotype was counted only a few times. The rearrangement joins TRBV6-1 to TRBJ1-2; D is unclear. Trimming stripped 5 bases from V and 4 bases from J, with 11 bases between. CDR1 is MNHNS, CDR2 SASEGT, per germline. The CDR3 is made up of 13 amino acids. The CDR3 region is CASSTSVTYGYTF. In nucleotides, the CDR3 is TGTGCCAGCAGTACCAGTGTAACCTATGGCTACACCTTC.